These 10 T cell receptor beta chains originate from one sample sequenced in a study of post-analysis software for immune sequencing data. Points from the study as a whole: Controls showed lower frequencies than patients for roughly five TRBV segments, and TRBV5-6, TRBV5-1 and TRBV20-1 were among these.

The TCR beta cDNA libraries contained unique molecular identifiers. From the PCR reads, TCRdb called clonotypes with MiXCR, one entry per CDR3 protein. Counted here are about 260,000 distinct CDR3 sequences, 35% to 40% occurring once; the ten biggest clones make up under 5%. No antigens are known for them. The sequencing input was blood. These receptors all stem from a girl under 18 with multiple sclerosis.

V usage is TRBV20-1 and J usage is TRBJ1-3; D unclear. The germline V and J ends were trimmed by 1 base and 0 bases, with 13 bases remaining between them. This CDR3 has 16 residues. Germline V gene data show CDR1 as DFQATT and CDR2 as SNEGSKA (reference sequence). This CDR3 reads CSARGGGGDSGNTIYF. DNA of the CDR3: TGCAGTGCTAGAGGCGGAGGAGGAGACTCTGGAAACACCATATATTTT.

This clonotype was observed a handful of times. The chain couples TRBV3-1 to TRBJ1-6; D is possibly TRBD1 (6 bases). The CDR3 extends over 16 amino acids. V lost 0 bases to trimming and J lost 7 bases, with 13 bases between them. CDR1 and CDR2 from the germline V gene are LGHDT and YNNKEL (reference sequence). For the CDR3, the DNA is TGTGCCAGCAGCCAAGACACAGGGAGGGGGAATTCACCCCTCCACTTT. Its translation: CASSQDTGRGNSPLHF.

For this clonotype: A much larger clone lies one base from this, so it may be a read error. CDR3 region: CATGRGQGARETQYF. CDR3 in DNA: TGTGCCACCGGCAGAGGGCAGGGGGCGCGGGAGACCCAGTACTTC. This chain links TRBV15 with TRBJ2-4; TRBD1 matches 8 bases. The DNA matches TRBJ2-5 better at its end, which makes the J call doubtful. The CDR3 length is 15 residues. Germline V CDR1 and CDR2: LNHNV, YYDKDF (reference sequence).

This rearrangement joins TRBV20-1 to TRBJ1-2, with D uncertain. Trimming left V 1 base short and J 8 bases short, with 17 bases between. Germline V gives CDR1 DFQATT, CDR2 SNEGSKA (reference sequence). This CDR3 spans 14 amino acids. CDR3 sequence: CSARVPNWEAGYTF. The DNA of the CDR3 is TGCAGTGCTAGAGTACCGAATTGGGAGGCCGGCTACACCTTC.

The chain combines TRBV12-3 or TRBV12-4 with TRBJ2-7, with 9 bases lining up with TRBD2. The J segment lost 0 bases and the V segment lost 6 bases, leaving 6 bases of the junction unmatched. The CDR3 totals 15 residues. This CDR3 is CASSWGLAYSYEQYF. CDR3 coding DNA: TGTGCCAGCAGCTGGGGACTAGCCTACTCCTACGAGCAGTACTTC.

The table lists this clonotype with many counts. The V call is TRBV5-6, the J call TRBJ1-2; D possibly corresponds to TRBD1 (6 bases). The germline V and J ends were trimmed by 1 base and 2 bases, with 6 bases remaining between them. In germline, CDR1 is SGHDT, CDR2 YYEEEE. The CDR3 sequence is 13 residues long. For the CDR3, the DNA is TGTGCCAGCAGCTTGAGGGGGAACTATGGCTACACCTTC. Protein: CASSLRGNYGYTF.

This clonotype was observed at least ten times. The chain joins TRBV29-1 to TRBJ2-7; D may be TRBD2 (5 bases). Trimming removed 8 bases at V and 4 bases at J, with 18 bases between. The germline V gene has CDR1 SQVTM and CDR2 ANQGSEA. CDR3 length: 13 residues. DNA for the CDR3: TGCAGCCCTAGGCTAGCCGAGGGATACGAGCAGTACTTC. Its protein is CSPRLAEGYEQYF.

The V gene is TRBV5-5, the J gene TRBJ1-1; D unresolved. Germline lookup yields CDR1 SGHKS and CDR2 YYEKEE (reference sequence). With 0 bases removed from V and 6 bases from J, the gap between germline ends came to 21 bases. CDR3 length: 17 residues. The chain's CDR3 is CASSLEPVVFLLPEAFF. Here the CDR3 DNA reads TGTGCCAGCAGCTTGGAACCGGTCGTTTTTCTACTACCTGAAGCTTTCTTT.

In this sample, this clonotype turned up many times. V and J are TRBV5-1 and TRBJ2-5; unclear D gene. Germline V lookup: CDR1 SGHRS, CDR2 YFSETQ. Trimming removed 1 base at V and 5 bases at J, with 9 bases between. This CDR3 comprises 13 residues. The CDR3 sequence is CASSLFRAETQYF. The CDR3 DNA is TGCGCCAGCAGCTTGTTTAGGGCCGAGACCCAGTACTTC.

This clonotype occurred many times. The gene calls are TRBV20-1 and TRBJ2-1, with D possibly TRBD2 on 6 matching bases. CDR1 and CDR2 (germline): DFQATT, SNEGSKA (reference sequence). The CDR3 covers 16 residues. Deletions cut 5 bases from V and 0 bases from J, with 17 bases between. The DNA for the CDR3 is TGCAGTGCTTTCCGGGGCGGGGCCAGCTCCTACAATGAGCAGTTCTTC. The encoded protein is CSAFRGGASSYNEQFF.